This T cell receptor beta chain derives from a study of blood T cell repertoires in COVID-19. On the study more broadly: T cells, B-cell-depleted T cells, or PBMCs provided the cDNA or gDNA that served as material.

Sequenced by immunoSEQ multiplex PCR; TCRdb stores in-frame clones only, minus some. This sample has about 80,000 clones; about 80% occur once, and the top ten carry 5.7%. Deletions cut 4 bases from V and 5 bases from J, with 11 bases between. The length of the CDR3 is 13 residues. Germline lookup yields CDR1 SGHTA and CDR2 FQGTGA. The sequenced material came from peripheral blood. This sequence was found in a man between 45 and 60 years old with active or convalescent COVID-19. This rearrangement joins TRBV7-3 to TRBJ1-1, with D tentatively TRBD1 (5 bases). CDR3 DNA: TGTGCCAGCAGCTCCCAGCCAGGGACTGAAGCTTTCTTT. Translation gives CASSSQPGTEAFF.